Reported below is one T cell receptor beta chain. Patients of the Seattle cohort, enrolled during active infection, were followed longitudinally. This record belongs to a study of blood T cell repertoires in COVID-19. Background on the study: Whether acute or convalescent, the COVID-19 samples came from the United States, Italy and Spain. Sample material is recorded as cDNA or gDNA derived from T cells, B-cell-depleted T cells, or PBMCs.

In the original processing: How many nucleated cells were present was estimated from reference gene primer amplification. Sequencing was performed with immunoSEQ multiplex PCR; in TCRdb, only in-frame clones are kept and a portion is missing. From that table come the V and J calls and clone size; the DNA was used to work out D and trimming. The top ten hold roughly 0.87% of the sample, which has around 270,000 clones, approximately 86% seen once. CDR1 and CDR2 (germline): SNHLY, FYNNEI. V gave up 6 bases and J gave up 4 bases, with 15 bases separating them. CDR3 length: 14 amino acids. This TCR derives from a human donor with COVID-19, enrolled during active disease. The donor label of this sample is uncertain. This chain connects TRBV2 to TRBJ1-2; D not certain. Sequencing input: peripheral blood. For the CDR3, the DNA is TGTGCCAGCAGCGATACTGAATTACTCTATGGCTACACCTTC. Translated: CASSDTELLYGYTF.